This is a list of T cell receptor beta chains from one sample in a study of shared clonotypes between healthy human individuals. Measured with immunoSEQ multiplex PCR; TCRdb has only the in-frame clones, and not every one. Of roughly 2.4 million clones in the sample, around 95% were seen once. The sequencing sample was made of naive CD4+ T cells sorted from blood. Source of these receptors: a man younger than 35 in good health. The CDR3 runs from the conserved cysteine through the conserved F or W. A D gene is named only where the DNA matches it firmly. Not every row has a clone size; where given, it reads once, few, many or a size class.

clone size,D gene,J gene,V gene,CDR3 DNA,CDR3 protein
NA,NA,TRBJ2-1,TRBV10-3,TGTGCCATCAGTGGCTTAGGGAACACCTACAATGAGCAGTTCTTC,CAISGLGNTYNEQFF
NA,NA,TRBJ2-3,TRBV5-1,TGCGCCAGCAGCTCCGACCCCTCGAGCACAGATACGCAGTATTTT,CASSSDPSSTDTQYF
NA,NA,TRBJ1-1,TRBV11-2,TGTGCCAGCAGCTTAGGAGTGGTCGCTGAAGCTTTCTTT,CASSLGVVAEAFF
NA,NA,TRBJ1-2,TRBV7-9,TGTGCCAGCAGTAATACAGGGTACTCTATTAACTATGGCTACACCTTC,CASSNTGYSINYGYTF
NA,NA,TRBJ1-1,TRBV5-1,TGCGCCAGCAGCCCGTCGGGACGGGGAATGAACACTGAAGCTTTCTTT,CASSPSGRGMNTEAFF
NA,TRBD2,TRBJ2-3,TRBV7-3,TGTGCCAGCAGCTTGGGGGGGTTAAGCACAGATACGCAGTATTTT,CASSLGGLSTDTQYF
NA,NA,TRBJ1-1,TRBV25-1,TGTGCCAGCAGTGAACAGAACAAGAACACTGAAGCTTTCTTT,CASSEQNKNTEAFF
NA,NA,TRBJ1-1,TRBV6-1,TGTGCCAGCAGTGTGTGGGGGGCAAGCACTGAAGCTTTCTTT,CASSVWGASTEAFF
NA,TRBD1,TRBJ1-5,TRBV28,TGTGCCAGCAGACAGACAGGGGGAAATCAGCCCCAGCATTTT,CASRQTGGNQPQHF
once,NA,TRBJ1-4,TRBV30,TGTGCCTGGAGTGAAGCAGGGACCTTCTACGAAAAACTGTTTTTT,CAWSEAGTFYEKLFF
NA,NA,TRBJ2-7,TRBV5-1,TGCGCCAGCAGCTTGGGTGGGGGTAGCTCCTACGAGCAGTACTTC,CASSLGGGSSYEQYF
NA,NA,TRBJ1-5,TRBV18,TGTGCCAGCTCACCAGGGACTCCGAACGTCCAGCCCCAGCATTTT,CASSPGTPNVQPQHF
NA,NA,TRBJ1-2,TRBV19,TGTGCCAGTAGTATAGATCTGGCAGGTAGTGGATGGGACGGCTACACCTTC,CASSIDLAGSGWDGYTF
NA,NA,TRBJ2-6,TRBV4-3,TGCGCCAGCAGTAGCTTCCACGTCTCTGGGGCCAACGTCCTGACTTTC,CASSSFHVSGANVLTF
NA,TRBD2,TRBJ2-1,TRBV19,TGTGCCAGTAGCCCCCGGACTAGCGGGAACAATGAGCAGTTCTTC,CASSPRTSGNNEQFF
few,NA,TRBJ1-3,TRBV11-3,TGTGCCAGCAGCTCAGACGGGAGCTCTGGAAACACCATATATTTT,CASSSDGSSGNTIYF
NA,NA,TRBJ2-5,TRBV29-1,TGCAGCGTTGGTGGTGAGGGGCGTAAGACCCAGTACTTC,CSVGGEGRKTQYF
NA,TRBD1,TRBJ1-4,TRBV28,TGTGCCAGCAGTTCCCTGTGGGACAGCACTAATGAAAAACTGTTTTTT,CASSSLWDSTNEKLFF
NA,NA,TRBJ2-7,TRBV10-3,TGTGCCATCAGTGGCGACTCGTTGAGGTGGGAGCAGTACTTC,CAISGDSLRWEQYF
NA,TRBD2,TRBJ2-1,TRBV11-3,TGTGCCAGCAGCTTAAGCGGGATCTACAATGAGCAGTTCTTC,CASSLSGIYNEQFF
NA,NA,TRBJ2-1,TRBV7-2,TGTGCCAGCAGCTTAGTTTTTCTAGCCGGCAATGAGCAGTTCTTC,CASSLVFLAGNEQFF
NA,NA,TRBJ1-1,TRBV10-3,TGTGCCATCACGGCCGATGTGAACACTGAAGCTTTCTTT,CAITADVNTEAFF
NA,TRBD1,TRBJ2-2,TRBV9,TGTGCCAGCAGCCCCCACAGGGGTGGAGTAGACGTTCGGCCCGGGGAGCTGTTTTTT,CASSPHRGGVDVRPGELFF
once,NA,TRBJ1-2,TRBV10-3,TGTGCCATCAGTGGCGGCCGGGGCGGCGGGGATGGCTACACCTTC,CAISGGRGGGDGYTF
NA,NA,TRBJ1-1,TRBV19,TGTGCCAGGCTCAGGGGAGCTTTCTTT,CARLRGAFF
NA,NA,TRBJ2-3,TRBV5-4,TGTGCCAGCAGCCTCCCCGGGACGGGTAGCACAGATACGCAGTATTTT,CASSLPGTGSTDTQYF
NA,NA,TRBJ1-2,TRBV6-1,TGTGCCAGCAGTGAAGGTGAGGCAAGCGGCGGCTACACCTTC,CASSEGEASGGYTF
NA,TRBD1,TRBJ2-7,TRBV6-5,TGTGCCAGCAGTCCTCGACAGGGGGCGAGGGAGCAGTACTTC,CASSPRQGAREQYF
NA,NA,TRBJ1-1,TRBV6-4,TGTGCCAGCAAATTACAGGCCCTGGACACTGAAGCTTTCTTT,CASKLQALDTEAFF
NA,NA,TRBJ2-1,TRBV27,TGTGCCAGCAAACCCTTACTGTCCGGGTTCAATGAGCAGTTCTTC,CASKPLLSGFNEQFF
once,NA,TRBJ1-4,TRBV28,TGTGCCAGCAGTTTGACTAATGAAAAACTGTTTTTT,CASSLTNEKLFF
NA,NA,TRBJ1-6,TRBV27,TGTGCCAGCAGCTTACAGGAGACACCCCACTTT,CASSLQETPHF
NA,NA,TRBJ2-6,TRBV7-9,TGTGCCAGCAGCTTGTTGAACTCCGGGGCCAACGTCCTGACTTTC,CASSLLNSGANVLTF
NA,NA,TRBJ1-1,TRBV6-5,TGTGCCAGCAGTTACTCGAGTCTTGTCGCTGAAGCTTTCTTT,CASSYSSLVAEAFF
NA,NA,TRBJ1-2,TRBV19,TGTGCCAGTAGACGCTCCGGGACGAAACCTTCTAACTATGGCTACACCTTC,CASRRSGTKPSNYGYTF
NA,NA,TRBJ1-2,TRBV29-1,TGCAGCGTGCAACAAGCGGATGGCTACACCTTC,CSVQQADGYTF
NA,NA,TRBJ1-1,TRBV10-3,TGTGCCATCAGTGAGTCGTCGAGACAAGTCACTGAAGCTTTCTTT,CAISESSRQVTEAFF
NA,TRBD1,TRBJ1-4,TRBV30,TGTGCCTGGGGGACAGGCTTTGCAACTAATGAAAAACTGTTTTTT,CAWGTGFATNEKLFF
NA,NA,TRBJ1-1,TRBV7-9,TGTGCCAGCAGCTTTTTACGGGGATGGGACACTGAAGCTTTCTTT,CASSFLRGWDTEAFF
NA,TRBD2,TRBJ2-5,TRBV7-9,TGTGCCAGCAGCCCTCGACAGACTAGCAAGACCCAGTACTTC,CASSPRQTSKTQYF
NA,NA,TRBJ1-3,TRBV5-6,TGTGCCAGCAGCATTTGGGCCCCAGGAAACACCATATATTTT,CASSIWAPGNTIYF
NA,NA,TRBJ2-7,TRBV11-2,TGTGCCAGCAGCTTAGGGGACGGCTACGATCTGCAGTACTTC,CASSLGDGYDLQYF
NA,NA,TRBJ1-2,TRBV5-6,TGTGCCAGCAGCCCAGCAGGGAACTATGGCTACACCTTC,CASSPAGNYGYTF
NA,NA,TRBJ2-4,TRBV18,TGTGCCAGCTCACCGACGGACGGGCAACTCAAAAACATTCAGTACTTC,CASSPTDGQLKNIQYF
NA,NA,TRBJ2-3,TRBV10-3,TGTGCCATCAGTGAGCAGGGATCTAGCACAGATACGCAGTATTTT,CAISEQGSSTDTQYF
NA,NA,TRBJ1-3,TRBV25-1,TGTGCCAGCAGCCGGAGCGAATCCCTCTCTGGAAACACCATATATTTT,CASSRSESLSGNTIYF
once,NA,TRBJ2-7,TRBV28,TGTGCCAGCACGGGTGGGTCGCAGGGGATCTACGAGCAGTACTTC,CASTGGSQGIYEQYF
few,NA,TRBJ1-6,TRBV5-1,TGCGCCAGCAAGCTCGGCAGTGTCTATAATTCACCCCTCCACTTT,CASKLGSVYNSPLHF
NA,TRBD2,TRBJ2-2,TRBV9,TGTGCCAGCAGCGTAGTCGGGGGGACCTCCACCGGGGAGCTGTTTTTT,CASSVVGGTSTGELFF
once,TRBD2,TRBJ2-7,TRBV15,TGTGCCACCAGCAGAGAAGGTCCTAGCGGATCCTACGAGCAGTACTTC,CATSREGPSGSYEQYF
NA,NA,TRBJ1-2,TRBV7-6,TGTGCCAGCAGACGTGACATCGGATATGGCTACACCTTC,CASRRDIGYGYTF
NA,TRBD1,TRBJ1-5,TRBV5-5,TGTGCCAGCAGCTTGGTGGACAGGGATCAGCCCCAGCATTTT,CASSLVDRDQPQHF
NA,NA,TRBJ2-7,TRBV6-5,TGTGCCAGCAGAAAGGACGGGGGCTACGAGCAGTACTTC,CASRKDGGYEQYF